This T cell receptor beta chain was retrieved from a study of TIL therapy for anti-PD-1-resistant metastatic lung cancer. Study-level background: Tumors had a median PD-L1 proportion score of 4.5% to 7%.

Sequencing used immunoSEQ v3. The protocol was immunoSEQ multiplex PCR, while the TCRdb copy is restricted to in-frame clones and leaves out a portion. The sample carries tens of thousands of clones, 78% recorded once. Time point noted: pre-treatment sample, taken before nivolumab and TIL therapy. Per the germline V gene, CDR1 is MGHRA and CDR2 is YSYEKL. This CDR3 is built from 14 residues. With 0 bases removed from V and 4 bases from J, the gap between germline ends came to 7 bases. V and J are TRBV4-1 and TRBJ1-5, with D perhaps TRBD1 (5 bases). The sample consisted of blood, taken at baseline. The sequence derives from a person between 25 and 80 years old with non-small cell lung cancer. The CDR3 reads CASSQEGGNQPQHF. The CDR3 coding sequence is TGCGCCAGCAGCCAAGAGGGGGGGAATCAGCCCCAGCATTTT.